The clone carrying this T cell receptor beta chain came up once. Antigen specificity is unknown. This record comes from a study of graft-versus-host responses after intestinal transplantation. The overall study: Once they had received anti-thymocyte globulin induction, all recipients took tacrolimus and steroids for approximately 3 years.

Study outcomes and limitations: The highest levels of circulating GvH clones went along with early declines in HvG clones after transplant. Recipient marrow harbored GvH clones, some of which surfaced first in ileum or blood.

Profiling relied on immunoSEQ multiplex PCR, and the TCRdb table lists in-frame clones only, not all of them. The data show fewer than 50,000 clones, about 81% seen once. V lost 2 bases, J lost 2 bases, and 13 bases lay in between. Germline V CDR1 and CDR2: MNHNS, SASEGT. This CDR3 contains 15 residues. This chain connects TRBV6-1 to TRBJ2-7; no clear D gene. The material sequenced was unstimulated CD4+ T cells sorted from spleen or lymph node cells, taken before transplant. This receptor was taken from a human donor who was the organ donor for an intestinal transplant. The CDR3 DNA follows: TGTGCCAGCAGTGAATGGGTCTCCGTTCCCTACGAGCAGTACTTC. Its translation: CASSEWVSVPYEQYF.